This entry lists 19 T cell receptor beta chains sequenced from one sample in a study of identical twins. TCRdb processed the 5' RACE reads anew with MiXCR; each CDR3 protein has one entry. The data hold around 1.7 million distinct CDR3 sequences, with around 33% observed a single time. The sequenced sample was cord blood. These receptors all stem from a newborn girl in good health.

This clonotype has more than one count but fewer than ten. The rearrangement uses TRBV12-3 or TRBV12-4 and TRBJ2-1; D call uncertain. CDR3 size: 14 residues. Trimming removed 3 bases at V and 13 bases at J, with 19 bases between. The CDR3 bases are TGTGCCAGCAGTTTGGGCGCGATCCAAGAGACCCAGTTCTTC. This sequence encodes CASSLGAIQETQFF.

This clonotype was recorded a few times. V is TRBV2 and J is TRBJ1-2; possibly TRBD1 for D (6 bases). Trimming stripped 8 bases from V and 8 bases from J, with 18 bases between. Germline assignment: CDR1 SNHLY and CDR2 FYNNEI. CDR3 size: 13 residues. CDR3 coding DNA: TGTGCCAGCCTGGAATGGGGGCGAGAGGGCTACACCTTC. Protein sequence: CASLEWGREGYTF.

The V gene is TRBV20-1, the J gene TRBJ1-4; D call uncertain. The CDR3 spans 11 residues. Germline V gene lookup returns CDR1 DFQATT and CDR2 SNEGSKA (reference sequence). Deletions cut 2 bases from V and 12 bases from J, with 10 bases between. DNA for the CDR3: TGCAGTGCTAGAAGGTGGGAGGAACTGTTTTTT. It specifies CSARRWEELFF.

This clonotype was recorded a few times. The chain links TRBV20-1 to TRBJ1-5; the D is unclear. The CDR3 covers 14 residues. With 3 bases removed from V and 0 bases from J, the gap between germline ends came to 9 bases. Germline V CDR1 and CDR2: DFQATT, SNEGSKA (reference sequence). CDR3: CSASLGPSNQPQHF. The DNA of the CDR3 is TGCAGTGCTAGTCTGGGTCCTAGCAATCAGCCCCAGCATTTT.

The chain links TRBV5-1 to TRBJ2-1; 7 bases line up with TRBD2. Trimming cost V 5 bases and J 1 base; bases outside gene matches: 9. Per germline, CDR1 SGHRS and CDR2 YFSETQ. The CDR3 is 16 amino acids. The CDR3 sequence: CASSPESGTSYNEQFF. CDR3 sequence (DNA): TGCGCCAGCAGTCCGGAAAGCGGGACGTCCTACAATGAGCAGTTCTTC.

In its sample, this clonotype was seen many times. The V and J genes are TRBV21-1 and TRBJ2-3; the table's D call, TRBD1, was not checked against the DNA. TRBV21-1 represents a pseudogene. This CDR3 comprises 13 residues. The CDR3 DNA sequence: TGTGCCAGCAGCACCCGGGTCACAGATACGCAGTATTTT. Its protein is CASSTRVTDTQYF.

V is TRBV7-9 and J is TRBJ1-1; D gene ambiguous. There are 14 residues in the CDR3. Germline CDR1 and CDR2: SEHNR and FQNEAQ (reference sequence). With 2 bases removed from V and 11 bases from J, the gap between germline ends came to 18 bases. The CDR3 DNA follows: TGTGCCAGCAGCTTAAACGGTGGGAGGGCGCGGGCTTTCTTT. Translation: CASSLNGGRARAFF.

The genes are TRBV19 and TRBJ1-5; weak D call: TRBD1 (6 bases). V dropped 5 bases and J dropped 2 bases, with 10 bases sitting between them. The germline V gene has CDR1 LNHDA and CDR2 SQIVND (reference sequence). This CDR3 region has 14 residues. This CDR3 reads CASSPGDGNQPQHF. The CDR3 DNA is TGTGCCAGTAGTCCAGGGGATGGCAATCAGCCCCAGCATTTT.

This clonotype was counted once. The chain has TRBV6-2 or TRBV6-3 and TRBJ2-4, with 13 bases fitting TRBD2. There are 19 residues in the CDR3. Germline V gene lookup returns CDR1 MNHEY and CDR2 SVGEGT. Trimming cost V 0 bases and J 3 bases; bases outside gene matches: 8. CDR3 sequence reads: CASSYSPGLAGYSKNIQYF. The CDR3 nucleotides read TGTGCCAGCAGTTACTCTCCGGGACTAGCGGGATATAGCAAAAACATTCAGTACTTC.

CDR3 in DNA: TGTGCCACCAGTGATTCCTACAATGAGCAGTACTTC. Its translation: CATSDSYNEQYF. This chain joins TRBV24-1 and TRBJ2-7; D is unclear. There are 12 residues in the CDR3. The V end was cut by 2 bases, the J end by 7 bases, with 8 bases between. Germline assignment: CDR1 KGHDR and CDR2 SFDVKD.

This clonotype was counted only a few times. This CDR3 is CASSLLYNEQYF. The CDR3 DNA reads TGTGCCAGCAGTTTACTCTACAATGAGCAGTACTTC. The chain combines TRBV12-3 or TRBV12-4 with TRBJ2-5, with no clear D. V was pared by 2 bases and J by 11 bases, with 12 bases between. The CDR3 runs to 12 residues.

This clonotype was seen at least ten times. The J gene is TRBJ1-5, the V gene TRBV3-1; no reliable D call. The CDR3 runs 12 residues. Germline assignment: CDR1 LGHDT and CDR2 YNNKEL (reference sequence). Trimming pared 3 bases from V and 7 bases from J, leaving 7 bases between. CDR3 sequence: CASSQGYQPQHF. CDR3 bases: TGTGCCAGCAGCCAGGGTTACCAGCCCCAGCATTTT. The variable domain in full, completed from reference TRBV3-1 and TRBJ1-5, reads DTAVSQTPKYLVTQMGNDKSIKCEQNLGHDTMYWYKQDSKKFLKIMFSYNNKELIINETVPNRFSPKSPDKAHLNLHINSLELGDSAVYFCASSQGYQPQHFGDGTRLSIL.

The chain couples TRBV12-3 or TRBV12-4 to TRBJ2-1; a weak D match, TRBD2 (5 bases). The CDR3 extends over 15 amino acids. Trimming took 1 base from V and 3 from J, leaving 10 bases between them. In nucleotides, the CDR3 is TGTGCCAGCAGTTTAGGGGTAGCGATCTACAATGAGCAGTTCTTC. It codes for CASSLGVAIYNEQFF.

The gene calls are TRBV4-1 and TRBJ2-2; D is undetermined. V lost 2 bases, J lost 7 bases, and 5 bases lay in between. Germline CDR1 reads MGHRA; CDR2 reads YSYEKL. The CDR3 has 12 amino acids. The CDR3 is CASSQPYGELFF. CDR3 sequence (DNA): TGCGCCAGCAGCCAACCTTACGGGGAGCTGTTTTTT.

This clonotype was detected only a few times. The V and J genes are TRBV27 and TRBJ1-4; D possibly corresponds to TRBD1 (6 bases). V was shortened by 6 bases and J by 8 bases, with 13 bases between the two germline ends. Germline V CDR1 and CDR2: MNHEY, SMNVEV (reference sequence). The CDR3 extends over 13 amino acids. The CDR3 nucleotides read TGTGCCAGCAGATCTAGGGGGGGAGAAAAACTGTTTTTT. Amino acid sequence: CASRSRGGEKLFF. The variable domain in full, with the rest retrieved from reference TRBV27 and TRBJ1-4, is EAQVTQNPRYLITVTGKKLTVTCSQNMNHEYMSWYRQDPGLGLRQIYYSMNVEVTDKGDVPEGYKVSRKEKRNFPLILESPSPNQTSLYFCASRSRGGEKLFFGSGTQLSVL.

J is TRBJ2-5 and V is TRBV21-1; the table's TRBD1 call for D was not verified on the DNA. TRBV21-1 is deemed a pseudogene. This CDR3 is 14 amino acids long. As DNA, the CDR3 is TGTGCCAGCAGCAAAATGGGCAGGGACAATGAGCAGTACTTC. This gives the protein CASSKMGRDNEQYF.

The CDR3 sequence: CASRASGPDTQYF. DNA for the CDR3: TGTGCCAGCAGGGCTAGCGGTCCAGATACGCAGTATTTT. V is TRBV12-3 or TRBV12-4 and J is TRBJ2-3; TRBD2 agrees at 7 bases. V dropped 6 bases and J dropped 4; count of bases not matched to a gene: 4. The CDR3 length is 13 residues.

This sequence joins TRBV12-3 or TRBV12-4 and TRBJ2-1, with 11 bases lining up with TRBD1. The DNA matches TRBJ2-7 better at its end, which makes the J call doubtful. The CDR3 has 15 amino acids. The CDR3 DNA reads as TGTGCCAGCAGTAGGGACAGGGGGTTTGACAATGAGCAGTACTTC. It is translated as CASSRDRGFDNEQYF.

This clonotype showed up just a few times. This chain joins TRBV14 and TRBJ2-7, with TRBD2 matching over 8 bases. The CDR3 length is 16 residues. The germline V gene encodes CDR1 SGHDN and CDR2 FVKESK. The ends lost 6 bases at V and 2 bases at J; junction bases unmatched: 12. CDR3 residues: CASSYRPAGVPYEQYF. CDR3 sequence (DNA): TGTGCCAGCAGTTATCGGCCAGCGGGGGTTCCCTACGAGCAGTACTTC.